The TCR beta chain described here comes from a study of blood T cells in healthy people across ages. General study points: Using unsorted PBMCs precluded a conclusive naive versus antigen-experienced comparison.

The germline V gene encodes CDR1 MDHEN and CDR2 SYDVKM. The CDR3 is made up of 13 amino acids. This clonotype has just one count. Its antigen is still unknown. Through a sample-barcoded 5' primer and a J-beta primer mix, a second PCR was run for 7 to 11 cycles. TCRdb recomputed calls from the 5' RACE reads with MiXCR, one row per CDR3 protein. The sample yields 380,000 or so distinct CDR3 sequences, about half seen once. The sample taken for sequencing was blood. The gene calls are TRBV28 and TRBJ2-4; no clear D gene. The J call may be wrong; the DNA end is better matched by TRBJ2-7. The clonotype comes from a man in his sixties in good health. The CDR3 here is CASSPAPQVEQYF. The CDR3 DNA is TGTGCCAGCAGTCCAGCTCCTCAAGTCGAGCAGTACTTC.